This T cell receptor (beta chain) is from a study of chemoradiotherapy in HPV16-positive cancers. The assay was immunoSEQ multiplex PCR, and TCRdb's table has in-frame clones only and misses some. Here the sample spans about 12,000 clones, about three fifths being singletons. Repertoires were sampled repeatedly during chemoradiotherapy. The sample holds a few counts of this clone. The sequence was collected from a human donor with HPV-associated anogenital cancer. This sample was taken from a patient who underwent chemoradiotherapy.

The CDR3 bases are TGTGCCAGCTCACCCCAGCAGGGGCTAGAGCAGCCCCAGCATTTT. Its protein is CASSPQQGLEQPQHF. The genes are TRBV18 and TRBJ1-5, with D possibly matching TRBD1 (6 bases). The CDR3 covers 15 residues. Germline V gene lookup returns CDR1 KGHSH and CDR2 LQKENI. Trimming took 3 bases from V and 7 from J, leaving 16 bases between them.